A single sample gave rise to the 19 T cell receptor beta chains below, sequenced in a study of blood T cell repertoires in COVID-19. Clones were sequenced by immunoSEQ multiplex PCR, and TCRdb holds only the in-frame ones, with some missing. The repertoire holds under 200,000 clones, around 84% seen once, with roughly 15% in the top ten. The sequenced material came from peripheral blood. These receptors were obtained from a woman aged 70-85 years with COVID-19, enrolled during active disease.

The chain has TRBV7-6 and TRBJ2-3; 8 nucleotides agree with TRBD2. From germline, CDR1 is SGHVS and CDR2 FNYEAQ. With V trimmed by 2 bases and J by 3 bases, 4 bases remained unmatched. The CDR3 consists of 15 residues. CDR3: CASSLTGGATDTQYF. The CDR3 DNA reads TGTGCCAGCAGCTTAACCGGGGGGGCGACAGATACGCAGTATTTT. The entire variable domain, with the rest obtained from reference TRBV7-6 and TRBJ2-3, is as follows: GAGVSQSPRYKVTKRGQDVALRCDPISGHVSLYWYRQALGQGPEFLTYFNYEAQQDKSGLPNDRFSAERPEGSISTLTIQRTEQRDSAMYRCASSLTGGATDTQYFGPGTRLTVL.

A few counts support this clone. The chain employs TRBV28 and TRBJ1-1; maybe TRBD1 (6 bases). This CDR3 region has 15 residues. Looked up from germline, CDR1 is MDHEN and CDR2 is SYDVKM. Deletions cut 6 bases from V and 3 bases from J, with 17 bases between. CDR3 residues: CASRHRGSGYTEAFF. Here the CDR3 DNA reads TGTGCCAGCAGGCATAGGGGGTCAGGGTACACTGAAGCTTTCTTT.

Turning to this clone: Other DNA sequences of this sample code for an identical CDR3. This sequence joins TRBV18 and TRBJ1-5; tentative D call: TRBD1 (5 bases). The germline V gene encodes CDR1 KGHSH and CDR2 LQKENI. V was cut by 6 bases and J by 4 bases, with 10 bases left in between. The CDR3 is made up of 13 amino acids. In DNA form, the CDR3 reads TGTGCCAGCTCCCCAGACAGAAATCAGCCCCAGCATTTT. This codes for CASSPDRNQPQHF.

The J gene is TRBJ2-7, the V gene TRBV6-1; D uncertain. The CDR3 spans 14 residues. The ends were cut back, 1 base at V and 3 bases at J, with 10 bases in the middle. Germline-derived CDR1 and CDR2 are MNHNS and SASEGT. CDR3 DNA: TGTGCCAGCAGTGAAGTTTGGCAGGACTACGAGCAGTACTTC. Protein sequence: CASSEVWQDYEQYF.

The rearrangement links TRBV6-1 to TRBJ2-3; D unclear. The V gene's germline CDR1 is MNHNS and CDR2 SASEGT. V was trimmed by 0 bases and J by 3 bases, leaving 7 bases between them. This CDR3 has 14 residues. CDR3: CASSEALVTDTQYF. The CDR3 DNA reads TGTGCCAGCAGTGAAGCCCTTGTTACAGATACGCAGTATTTT.

The chain is built from TRBV5-8 and TRBJ1-3; weak D call: TRBD1 (5 bases). The CDR3 sequence is 15 residues long. The V end was cut by 4 bases, the J end by 0 bases, with 11 bases between. Looked up from germline, CDR1 is SGHTS and CDR2 is YDEGEE. CDR3 sequence reads: CASSLGQYSGNTIYF. For the CDR3, the DNA is TGTGCCAGCAGCCTAGGACAATACTCTGGAAACACCATATATTTT.

The chain employs TRBV18 and TRBJ1-1; perhaps TRBD1 as D (5 bases). The germline V gene encodes CDR1 KGHSH and CDR2 LQKENI. This CDR3 is 14 amino acids long. V gave up 3 bases and J gave up 5 bases, with 13 bases separating them. In DNA form, the CDR3 reads TGTGCCAGCTCACCCCCAGGGAAGGTAACTGAAGCTTTCTTT. It specifies CASSPPGKVTEAFF.

The chain has TRBV6-5 and TRBJ1-5; 9 nucleotides line up with TRBD1. Per the germline V gene, CDR1 is MNHEY and CDR2 is SVGAGI. This CDR3 has 14 amino acids. J gave up 9 bases and V 6 bases, and 9 bases lay outside the gene matches. The CDR3 sequence: CASRRDRDVGPQHF. CDR3 DNA sequence: TGTGCCAGCAGGAGGGACAGGGATGTAGGGCCCCAGCATTTT.

The chain is built from TRBV6-5 and TRBJ1-6, with D possibly being TRBD1 (5 bases). Germline V CDR1 and CDR2: MNHEY, SVGAGI. Deletions cut 7 bases from V and 10 bases from J, with 14 bases between. The CDR3 spans 13 residues. The CDR3: CASTGGGRSPLHF. CDR3 sequence (DNA): TGTGCCAGCACCGGGGGGGGGAGGTCACCCCTCCACTTT.

The chain couples TRBV18 to TRBJ1-1, with D perhaps TRBD1 (6 bases). Germline V gives CDR1 KGHSH, CDR2 LQKENI. V gave up 3 bases and J gave up 1 base, with 12 bases separating them. The CDR3 runs to 15 residues. The CDR3 here is CASSPTGHPNTEAFF. The CDR3 nucleotides read TGTGCCAGCTCACCGACGGGACACCCGAACACTGAAGCTTTCTTT.

V and J are TRBV11-2 and TRBJ2-3; 10 bases match TRBD2. The J segment lost 1 base and the V segment lost 2 bases, leaving 12 bases of the junction unmatched. Looked up from germline, CDR1 is SGHAT and CDR2 is FQNNGV. The CDR3 loop spans 19 amino acids. DNA for the CDR3: TGTGCCAGCAGCTTATACCCTAGCGGGAGCTCGAGGGGCACAGATACGCAGTATTTT. Its translation: CASSLYPSGSSRGTDTQYF.

The rearrangement uses TRBV19 and TRBJ1-5; D gene ambiguous. The CDR3 sequence is 13 residues long. Germline V lookup: CDR1 LNHDA, CDR2 SQIVND (reference sequence). V lost 1 base and J lost 8, with 9 bases in between. The CDR3 loop is CASSIVLREPQHF. As DNA, the CDR3 is TGTGCCAGTAGTATAGTGCTACGGGAGCCCCAGCATTTT.

The chain is built from TRBV5-6 and TRBJ2-7; TRBD1 matches 11 bases. Per germline, CDR1 SGHDT and CDR2 YYEEEE. CDR3 size: 16 residues. V shed 1 base and J 4 bases; nucleotides not matched to a gene: 7. The CDR3 DNA follows: TGTGCCAGCAGCTTGAGCGGGACAGGGGGATCTTACGAGCAGTACTTC. As protein: CASSLSGTGGSYEQYF.

The chain carries TRBV7-8 and TRBJ1-2; D is perhaps TRBD1 (6 bases). From germline, CDR1 is SGHVS and CDR2 FQNEAQ. V was trimmed by 0 bases and J by 4 bases, leaving 12 bases between them. The CDR3 is 15 amino acids. For the CDR3, the DNA is TGTGCCAGCAGCTTAGCCCCGGACAGACGCTATGGCTACACCTTC. It translates to CASSLAPDRRYGYTF. Variable domain in full (rest from reference TRBV7-8 and TRBJ1-2): GAGVSQSPRYKVAKRGQDVALRCDPISGHVSLFWYQQALGQGPEFLTYFQNEAQLDKSGLPSDRFFAERPEGSVSTLKIQRTQQEDSAVYLCASSLAPDRRYGYTFGSGTRLTVV.

The chain couples TRBV19 to TRBJ1-1; D unresolved. The CDR3 is 14 residues long. CDR1 is LNHDA, CDR2 SQIVND, per germline (reference sequence). V lost 3 bases and J lost 1, with 9 bases in between. The CDR3 protein is CASSIGRPNTEAFF. CDR3 coding DNA: TGTGCCAGTAGTATTGGGCGTCCGAACACTGAAGCTTTCTTT.

To note about this clone: The same CDR3 also results from other DNA sequences found in this sample. V is TRBV9 and J is TRBJ1-3; possibly TRBD1 for D (6 bases). The germline V gene encodes CDR1 SGDLS and CDR2 YYNGEE. Deletions cut 3 bases from V and 0 bases from J, with 10 bases between. This CDR3 region has 15 residues. CDR3 coding DNA: TGTGCCAGCAGCGCTCAGGGGTTCTCTGGAAACACCATATATTTT. This translates into CASSAQGFSGNTIYF.

In the case of this clone: The sample contains more than one DNA sequence encoding this CDR3. V is TRBV9 and J is TRBJ1-6, with 9 nucleotides matching TRBD1. With V trimmed by 0 bases and J by 6 bases, 1 base remained unmatched. The germline CDR1 and CDR2 sequences are SGDLS and YYNGEE. The CDR3 has 15 amino acids. The DNA for the CDR3 is TGTGCCAGCAGCGTAGGGGGACAGGGTAATTCACCCCTCCACTTT. It yields the protein CASSVGGQGNSPLHF.

The V gene is TRBV5-4, the J gene TRBJ1-2; 8 positions agree with TRBD1. In germline, CDR1 is SGHNT, CDR2 YYREEE (reference sequence). The V gene end was trimmed by 2 bases and the J gene end by 4 bases; junction bases not matched to a gene: 4. The CDR3 runs to 14 residues. The CDR3 protein is CASSFDRGSYGYTF. DNA for the CDR3: TGTGCCAGCAGCTTCGACAGGGGAAGCTATGGCTACACCTTC.

The chain links TRBV9 to TRBJ2-7, with 8 positions matching TRBD2. After removal of 0 bases from V and 2 bases from J, the junction contained 4 bases not matched to a gene. The CDR3 spans 15 residues. CDR1 SGDLS and CDR2 YYNGEE come from the germline V gene. In DNA, the CDR3 is TGTGCCAGCAGCGTAGGGCCGGGGGGGACCTACGAGCAGTACTTC. Translated: CASSVGPGGTYEQYF.